The rows below give T cell receptor beta chains drawn from one sample of a study of T cell repertoires in cytomegalovirus infection. TCRdb used MiXCR to reprocess the reads, holding one entry per CDR3 protein. The data hold some 71,000 distinct CDR3 sequences, with 25% to 30% observed a single time. These receptors have no known antigen. Material: CD8+ T cells from cultured PBMCs, obtained from culture after CMV antigen stimulation. Receptors were obtained from a human donor in good health (CMV status not recorded). Some clones in this sample may be carry-over from other donors' samples. Both conserved end residues are part of each CDR3. Each record gives: D gene, CDR3 length, V gene, J gene, clone size, CDR3 protein, CDR3 DNA. D genes are given only for firm matches. A row's size may be missing; if present it is once, few, many or a size class.

D gene: -; CDR3 length: 15; V gene: TRBV20-1; J gene: TRBJ1-4; clone size: -; CDR3 protein: CSAREMGSTNEKLFF; CDR3 DNA: TGCAGTGCTAGGGAGATGGGGTCAACTAATGAAAAACTGTTTTTT
D gene: TRBD2; CDR3 length: 18; V gene: TRBV28; J gene: TRBJ2-3; clone size: many; CDR3 protein: CASSFTRGDYPSEDTQYF; CDR3 DNA: TGTGCCAGCAGTTTTACGCGAGGGGACTACCCCTCGGAAGATACGCAGTATTTT
D gene: -; CDR3 length: 16; V gene: TRBV7-9; J gene: TRBJ1-4; clone size: many; CDR3 protein: CASSLEDGGAREKLFF; CDR3 DNA: TGTGCCAGCAGCTTAGAAGATGGGGGGGCAAGGGAAAAACTGTTTTTT
D gene: -; CDR3 length: 15; V gene: TRBV28; J gene: TRBJ2-1; clone size: -; CDR3 protein: CASRQRLHSYNEQFF; CDR3 DNA: TGTGCCAGCAGACAGAGGCTTCACTCCTACAATGAGCAGTTCTTC
D gene: -; CDR3 length: 17; V gene: TRBV27; J gene: TRBJ2-3; clone size: -; CDR3 protein: CASSHLLDPPGTDTQYF; CDR3 DNA: TGTGCCAGCAGTCACCTCTTGGACCCCCCCGGCACAGATACGCAGTATTTT
D gene: -; CDR3 length: 15; V gene: TRBV27; J gene: TRBJ2-3; clone size: many; CDR3 protein: CASSLSGSSTDTQYF; CDR3 DNA: TGTGCCAGCAGTTTATCGGGCAGTAGCACAGATACGCAGTATTTT
D gene: -; CDR3 length: 15; V gene: TRBV7-2; J gene: TRBJ1-6; clone size: many; CDR3 protein: CASSLGGSSDSPLHF; CDR3 DNA: TGTGCCAGCAGCTTAGGGGGGTCTTCTGATTCACCCCTCCACTTT
D gene: -; CDR3 length: 14; V gene: TRBV12-3/TRBV12-4; J gene: TRBJ2-1; clone size: -; CDR3 protein: CASSFSSLLGVQFF; CDR3 DNA: TGTGCCAGCAGTTTCTCAAGCTTGCTAGGTGTGCAGTTCTTC
D gene: -; CDR3 length: 14; V gene: TRBV7-9; J gene: TRBJ1-2; clone size: many; CDR3 protein: CASSEGGPRSGYTF; CDR3 DNA: TGTGCCAGCAGCGAGGGGGGTCCTAGGTCTGGCTACACCTTC
D gene: -; CDR3 length: 17; V gene: TRBV11-1; J gene: TRBJ2-6; clone size: -; CDR3 protein: CASSEHIMRSGANVLTF; CDR3 DNA: TGTGCCAGCAGCGAGCACATAATGAGGTCTGGGGCCAACGTCCTGACTTTC
D gene: -; CDR3 length: 10; V gene: TRBV7-6; J gene: TRBJ2-3; clone size: -; CDR3 protein: CASRVDTQYF; CDR3 DNA: TGTGCCAGCCGGGTAGATACGCAGTATTTT
D gene: -; CDR3 length: 13; V gene: TRBV7-9; J gene: TRBJ2-5; clone size: few; CDR3 protein: CASSFTDEETQYF; CDR3 DNA: TGTGCCAGCAGCTTCACAGATGAAGAGACCCAGTACTTC
D gene: -; CDR3 length: 11; V gene: TRBV28; J gene: TRBJ1-5; clone size: many; CDR3 protein: CASSRNQPQHF; CDR3 DNA: TGTGCCAGCAGCCGAAATCAGCCCCAGCATTTT
D gene: TRBD1; CDR3 length: 14; V gene: TRBV12-3/TRBV12-4; J gene: TRBJ2-5; clone size: many; CDR3 protein: CASSLDREKETQYF; CDR3 DNA: TGTGCCAGCAGTCTCGACAGGGAGAAAGAGACCCAGTACTTC
D gene: -; CDR3 length: 13; V gene: TRBV27; J gene: TRBJ1-1; clone size: once; CDR3 protein: CASKITPNTEAFF; CDR3 DNA: TGTGCCAGCAAAATAACACCGAACACTGAAGCTTTCTTT
D gene: TRBD1; CDR3 length: 12; V gene: TRBV27; J gene: TRBJ2-7; clone size: many; CDR3 protein: CASNDPGGEQYF; CDR3 DNA: TGTGCCAGCAATGACCCAGGGGGCGAGCAGTACTTC
D gene: -; CDR3 length: 16; V gene: TRBV27; J gene: TRBJ1-2; clone size: -; CDR3 protein: CASTSYPPDTGYGYTF; CDR3 DNA: TGTGCCAGCACCTCTTACCCCCCGGACACCGGCTATGGCTACACCTTC
D gene: -; CDR3 length: 14; V gene: TRBV25-1; J gene: TRBJ2-1; clone size: once; CDR3 protein: CASSDPLGVDEQFF; CDR3 DNA: TGTGCCAGCAGTGATCCTCTAGGGGTTGATGAGCAGTTCTTC
D gene: TRBD2; CDR3 length: 15; V gene: TRBV7-8; J gene: TRBJ2-5; clone size: many; CDR3 protein: CASSDLAGSQETQYF; CDR3 DNA: TGTGCCAGCAGTGATCTAGCGGGGTCACAAGAGACCCAGTACTTC
D gene: -; CDR3 length: 15; V gene: TRBV11-2; J gene: TRBJ1-1; clone size: many; CDR3 protein: CASSAAWGAWTEAFF; CDR3 DNA: TGTGCCAGCAGCGCCGCTTGGGGCGCTTGGACTGAAGCTTTCTTT
D gene: TRBD2; CDR3 length: 15; V gene: TRBV11-2; J gene: TRBJ2-7; clone size: -; CDR3 protein: CASSQRDYIFYEQYF; CDR3 DNA: TGTGCCAGCAGCCAACGGGACTACATATTCTACGAGCAGTACTTC
D gene: -; CDR3 length: 15; V gene: TRBV7-2; J gene: TRBJ2-7; clone size: many; CDR3 protein: CASSPWGDGTYEQYF; CDR3 DNA: TGTGCCAGCAGCCCATGGGGGGACGGAACCTACGAGCAGTACTTC
D gene: -; CDR3 length: 11; V gene: TRBV27; J gene: TRBJ1-1; clone size: -; CDR3 protein: CASRSTGEAFF; CDR3 DNA: TGTGCCAGCAGATCAACAGGGGAAGCTTTCTTT
D gene: TRBD2; CDR3 length: 20; V gene: TRBV6-5; J gene: TRBJ2-1; clone size: -; CDR3 protein: CASITGTSGRAPKEYNEQFF; CDR3 DNA: TGTGCCAGCATTACCGGGACTAGCGGGAGGGCCCCTAAAGAGTACAATGAGCAGTTCTTC
D gene: -; CDR3 length: 13; V gene: TRBV5-4; J gene: TRBJ2-5; clone size: -; CDR3 protein: CATPRPGGETQYF; CDR3 DNA: TGTGCCACGCCCCGCCCCGGAGGTGAGACCCAGTACTTC
D gene: -; CDR3 length: 16; V gene: TRBV27; J gene: TRBJ2-5; clone size: -; CDR3 protein: CASSFYAGQGQETQYF; CDR3 DNA: TGTGCCAGCAGTTTTTATGCTGGGCAGGGCCAAGAGACCCAGTACTTC
D gene: -; CDR3 length: 19; V gene: TRBV6-2/TRBV6-3; J gene: TRBJ2-2; clone size: few; CDR3 protein: CASSYPQQQAIPNTGELFF; CDR3 DNA: TGTGCCAGCAGTTACCCCCAACAACAGGCAATTCCGAACACCGGGGAGCTGTTTTTT
D gene: -; CDR3 length: 17; V gene: TRBV25-1; J gene: TRBJ1-4; clone size: many; CDR3 protein: CASSDTSGRTTNEKLFF; CDR3 DNA: TGTGCCAGCAGTGACACTTCGGGCAGGACCACTAATGAAAAACTGTTTTTT
D gene: TRBD2; CDR3 length: 16; V gene: TRBV10-2; J gene: TRBJ2-1; clone size: -; CDR3 protein: CASSVHRLAGVNEQFF; CDR3 DNA: TGCGCCAGCAGTGTCCACCGACTAGCGGGAGTTAATGAGCAGTTCTTC
D gene: TRBD2; CDR3 length: 14; V gene: TRBV12-3/TRBV12-4; J gene: TRBJ2-3; clone size: -; CDR3 protein: CASSLAGVKDTQYF; CDR3 DNA: TGTGCCAGCAGTCTAGCGGGAGTAAAAGATACGCAGTATTTT
D gene: -; CDR3 length: 17; V gene: TRBV7-6; J gene: TRBJ2-1; clone size: -; CDR3 protein: CASSLAPGASAYNEQFF; CDR3 DNA: TGTGCCAGCAGCTTAGCCCCAGGGGCTAGCGCGTACAATGAGCAGTTCTTC
D gene: -; CDR3 length: 16; V gene: TRBV4-3; J gene: TRBJ2-7; clone size: -; CDR3 protein: CASSQDWRGSSYEQYF; CDR3 DNA: TGCGCCAGCAGCCAAGATTGGAGAGGTTCCTCCTACGAGCAGTACTTC
D gene: TRBD1; CDR3 length: 16; V gene: TRBV7-2; J gene: TRBJ1-1; clone size: few; CDR3 protein: CASSLGTGGGNDEAFF; CDR3 DNA: TGTGCCAGCAGCTTAGGGACAGGGGGCGGTAATGATGAAGCTTTCTTT
D gene: TRBD1; CDR3 length: 17; V gene: TRBV27; J gene: TRBJ1-1; clone size: -; CDR3 protein: CASSSLRTGKMNTEAFF; CDR3 DNA: TGTGCCAGCAGTTCGCTAAGGACAGGGAAAATGAACACTGAAGCTTTCTTT
D gene: TRBD1; CDR3 length: 14; V gene: TRBV7-2; J gene: TRBJ2-1; clone size: few; CDR3 protein: CASARGQGALEQFF; CDR3 DNA: TGTGCCAGCGCCCGGGGGCAGGGGGCGTTAGAGCAGTTCTTC
D gene: -; CDR3 length: 12; V gene: TRBV11-2; J gene: TRBJ1-1; clone size: many; CDR3 protein: CASSLAETEAFF; CDR3 DNA: TGTGCCAGCAGCTTAGCAGAGACTGAAGCTTTCTTT
D gene: -; CDR3 length: 17; V gene: TRBV12-3/TRBV12-4; J gene: TRBJ2-7; clone size: few; CDR3 protein: CASSSRMSGTLYYEQYF; CDR3 DNA: TGTGCCAGCAGTTCTAGAATGTCCGGGACACTTTACTACGAGCAGTACTTC
D gene: -; CDR3 length: 13; V gene: TRBV19; J gene: TRBJ1-1; clone size: -; CDR3 protein: CASSIYMNTEAFF; CDR3 DNA: TGTGCCAGTAGTATTTACATGAACACTGAAGCTTTCTTT
D gene: -; CDR3 length: 14; V gene: TRBV7-6; J gene: TRBJ2-7; clone size: -; CDR3 protein: CASSLSGNLPEQYF; CDR3 DNA: TGTGCCAGCAGCTTAAGCGGCAACCTTCCCGAGCAGTACTTC
D gene: TRBD2; CDR3 length: 15; V gene: TRBV6-6; J gene: TRBJ2-1; clone size: few; CDR3 protein: CASSSTSGVHNEQFF; CDR3 DNA: TGTGCCAGCAGCTCGACTAGCGGGGTTCACAATGAGCAGTTCTTC
D gene: -; CDR3 length: 12; V gene: TRBV7-9; J gene: TRBJ2-2; clone size: -; CDR3 protein: CASSYTGHVLFF; CDR3 DNA: TGTGCCAGCAGCTATACCGGTCACGTGCTGTTTTTT
D gene: TRBD1; CDR3 length: 14; V gene: TRBV24-1; J gene: TRBJ2-5; clone size: once; CDR3 protein: CATRVQGRQETQYF; CDR3 DNA: TGTGCCACCAGGGTACAGGGGCGCCAAGAGACCCAGTACTTC
D gene: TRBD2; CDR3 length: 15; V gene: TRBV19; J gene: TRBJ2-3; clone size: few; CDR3 protein: CASGVAGDDLDTQYF; CDR3 DNA: TGTGCCAGTGGGGTAGCGGGAGATGACTTGGATACGCAGTATTTT
D gene: -; CDR3 length: 17; V gene: TRBV7-6; J gene: TRBJ2-2; clone size: few; CDR3 protein: CASSGRGGWGDTGELFF; CDR3 DNA: TGTGCCAGCAGCGGCCGGGGAGGCTGGGGTGACACCGGGGAGCTGTTTTTT
D gene: -; CDR3 length: 13; V gene: TRBV5-4; J gene: TRBJ1-1; clone size: -; CDR3 protein: CASSSTRNTEAFF; CDR3 DNA: TGTGCCAGCAGCTCGACAAGAAACACTGAAGCTTTCTTT
D gene: -; CDR3 length: 16; V gene: TRBV10-1; J gene: TRBJ2-7; clone size: -; CDR3 protein: CASSEWRTGFRDEQYF; CDR3 DNA: TGCGCCAGCAGTGAATGGAGGACGGGATTTCGGGACGAGCAGTACTTC
D gene: TRBD1; CDR3 length: 14; V gene: TRBV10-3; J gene: TRBJ1-1; clone size: -; CDR3 protein: CVISDPDRGSEAFF; CDR3 DNA: TGTGTCATCAGTGACCCGGACAGGGGGTCTGAAGCTTTCTTT
D gene: -; CDR3 length: 18; V gene: TRBV10-1; J gene: TRBJ1-5; clone size: -; CDR3 protein: CASNPPGVRAYSNQPQHF; CDR3 DNA: TGCGCCAGCAATCCCCCAGGGGTCAGGGCCTATAGCAATCAGCCCCAGCATTTT
D gene: -; CDR3 length: 13; V gene: TRBV14; J gene: TRBJ1-1; clone size: -; CDR3 protein: CASSHGPDSEAFF; CDR3 DNA: TGTGCCAGCAGCCACGGACCGGACTCTGAAGCTTTCTTT
D gene: -; CDR3 length: 12; V gene: TRBV7-9; J gene: TRBJ2-1; clone size: -; CDR3 protein: CASSFGSNEQFF; CDR3 DNA: TGTGCCAGCAGCTTTGGTTCGAATGAGCAGTTCTTC
D gene: TRBD2; CDR3 length: 14; V gene: TRBV20-1; J gene: TRBJ2-2; clone size: -; CDR3 protein: CSAREGGDTGELFF; CDR3 DNA: TGCAGTGCTAGAGAGGGGGGGGACACCGGGGAGCTGTTTTTT
D gene: -; CDR3 length: 11; V gene: TRBV19; J gene: TRBJ2-1; clone size: -; CDR3 protein: CASSSRDWQFF; CDR3 DNA: TGTGCCAGTAGTTCCCGGGACTGGCAGTTCTTC
D gene: -; CDR3 length: 14; V gene: TRBV7-9; J gene: TRBJ2-5; clone size: few; CDR3 protein: CASSPIASQETQYF; CDR3 DNA: TGTGCCAGCAGCCCCATAGCCTCCCAAGAGACCCAGTACTTC
D gene: TRBD1; CDR3 length: 15; V gene: TRBV5-1; J gene: TRBJ2-7; clone size: -; CDR3 protein: CASSVGQGTFYEQYF; CDR3 DNA: TGCGCCAGCAGCGTGGGACAGGGGACTTTCTACGAGCAGTACTTC
D gene: -; CDR3 length: 18; V gene: TRBV11-2; J gene: TRBJ1-6; clone size: few; CDR3 protein: CASRLLTALSSYNSPLHF; CDR3 DNA: TGTGCCAGCAGACTCCTCACAGCTTTGAGCTCCTATAATTCACCCCTCCACTTT
D gene: TRBD1; CDR3 length: 15; V gene: TRBV11-3; J gene: TRBJ2-2; clone size: few; CDR3 protein: CASRAGGSGTGELFF; CDR3 DNA: TGTGCCAGCAGGGCAGGGGGTTCGGGCACCGGGGAGCTGTTTTTT
D gene: -; CDR3 length: 19; V gene: TRBV4-1; J gene: TRBJ2-2; clone size: -; CDR3 protein: CASSHGSTVPVGGTGELFF; CDR3 DNA: TGCGCCAGCAGTCACGGGTCTACCGTCCCCGTCGGTGGGACCGGGGAGCTGTTTTTT
D gene: -; CDR3 length: 13; V gene: TRBV11-2; J gene: TRBJ2-7; clone size: once; CDR3 protein: CASSSSDAYEQYF; CDR3 DNA: TGTGCCAGCAGCTCGAGTGACGCCTACGAGCAGTACTTC
D gene: -; CDR3 length: 14; V gene: TRBV20-1; J gene: TRBJ2-7; clone size: few; CDR3 protein: CSARPPGVSYEQYF; CDR3 DNA: TGCAGTGCCAGACCTCCGGGTGTCTCCTACGAGCAGTACTTC